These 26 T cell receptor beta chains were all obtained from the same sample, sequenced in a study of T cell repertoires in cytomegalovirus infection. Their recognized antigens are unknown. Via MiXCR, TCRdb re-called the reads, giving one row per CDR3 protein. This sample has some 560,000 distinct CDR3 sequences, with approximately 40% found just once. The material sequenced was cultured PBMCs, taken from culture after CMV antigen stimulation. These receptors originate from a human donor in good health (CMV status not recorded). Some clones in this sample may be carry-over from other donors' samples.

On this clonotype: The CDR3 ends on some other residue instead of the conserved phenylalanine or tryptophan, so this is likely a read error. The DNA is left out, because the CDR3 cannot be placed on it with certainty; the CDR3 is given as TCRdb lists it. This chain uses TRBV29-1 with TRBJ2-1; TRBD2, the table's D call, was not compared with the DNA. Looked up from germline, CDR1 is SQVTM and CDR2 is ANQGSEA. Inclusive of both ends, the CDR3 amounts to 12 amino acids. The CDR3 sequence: CSVEDGGKALGL.

CDR3 in amino acids: CASSVREEYNEQFF. Written as DNA, the CDR3 is TGTGCCAGCAGTGTGCGGGAGGAATACAATGAGCAGTTCTTC. The V gene is TRBV6-6, the J gene TRBJ2-1, with TRBD2 identical over 8 bases. There are 14 residues in the CDR3. J lost 4 bases, V lost 5 bases, and 4 bases had no gene match. CDR1 and CDR2 (germline): MNHNY, SVGAGI (reference sequence).

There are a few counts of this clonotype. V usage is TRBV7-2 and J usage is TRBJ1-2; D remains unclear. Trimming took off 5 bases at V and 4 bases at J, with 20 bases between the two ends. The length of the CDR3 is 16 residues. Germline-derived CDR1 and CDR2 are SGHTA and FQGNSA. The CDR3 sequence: CASSAYRSWAGYGYTF. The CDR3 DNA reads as TGTGCCAGCAGCGCGTACCGGAGTTGGGCTGGCTATGGCTACACCTTC.

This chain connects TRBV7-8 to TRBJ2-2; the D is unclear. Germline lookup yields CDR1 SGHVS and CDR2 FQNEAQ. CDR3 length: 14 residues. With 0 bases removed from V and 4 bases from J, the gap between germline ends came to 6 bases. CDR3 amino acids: CASSLAGPTGELFF. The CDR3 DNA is TGTGCCAGCAGCTTAGCAGGACCCACCGGGGAGCTGTTTTTT.

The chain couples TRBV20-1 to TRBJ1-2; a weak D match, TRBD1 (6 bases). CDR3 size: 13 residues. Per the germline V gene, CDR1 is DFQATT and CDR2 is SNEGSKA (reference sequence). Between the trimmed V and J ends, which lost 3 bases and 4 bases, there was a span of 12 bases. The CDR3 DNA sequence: TGCAGTGCTAGTATACAGGGACGCTATGGCTACACCTTC. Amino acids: CSASIQGRYGYTF.

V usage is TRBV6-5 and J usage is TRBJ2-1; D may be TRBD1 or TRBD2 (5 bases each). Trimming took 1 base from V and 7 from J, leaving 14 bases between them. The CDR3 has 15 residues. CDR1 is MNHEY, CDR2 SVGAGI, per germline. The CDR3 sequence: CASSYYRGPRNEQFF. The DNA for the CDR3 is TGTGCCAGCAGTTACTACCGGGGACCGAGGAATGAGCAGTTCTTC.

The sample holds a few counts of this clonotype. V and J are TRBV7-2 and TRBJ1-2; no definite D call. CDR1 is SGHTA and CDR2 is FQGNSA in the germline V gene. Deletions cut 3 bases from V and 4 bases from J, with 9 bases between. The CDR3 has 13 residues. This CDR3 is CASSLDVTYGYTF. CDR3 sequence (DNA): TGTGCCAGCAGCTTGGACGTGACCTATGGCTACACCTTC. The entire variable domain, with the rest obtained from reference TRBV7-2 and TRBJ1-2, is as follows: GAGVSQSPSNKVTEKGKDVELRCDPISGHTALYWYRQSLGQGLEFLIYFQGNSAPDKSGLPSDRFSAERTGGSVSTLTIQRTQQEDSAVYLCASSLDVTYGYTFGSGTRLTVV.

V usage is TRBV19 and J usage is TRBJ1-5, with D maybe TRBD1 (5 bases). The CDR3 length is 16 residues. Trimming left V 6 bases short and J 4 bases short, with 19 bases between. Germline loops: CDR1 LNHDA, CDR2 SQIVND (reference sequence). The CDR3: CASSTLTGQRNQPQHF. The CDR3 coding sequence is TGTGCCAGTAGCACCCTAACCGGACAAAGAAATCAGCCCCAGCATTTT.

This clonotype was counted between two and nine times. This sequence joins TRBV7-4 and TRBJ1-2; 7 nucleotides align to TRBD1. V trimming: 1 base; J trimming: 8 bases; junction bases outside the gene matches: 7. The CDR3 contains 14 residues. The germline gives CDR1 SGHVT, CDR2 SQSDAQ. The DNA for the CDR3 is TGTGCCAGCAGCTTAGAGATCCACAGGGGAGGCTACACCTTC. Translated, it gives CASSLEIHRGGYTF.

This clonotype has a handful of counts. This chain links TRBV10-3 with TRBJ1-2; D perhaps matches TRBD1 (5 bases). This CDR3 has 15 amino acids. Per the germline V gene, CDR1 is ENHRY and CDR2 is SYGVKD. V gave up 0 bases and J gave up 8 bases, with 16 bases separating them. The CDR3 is CAISESQGEPLGYTF. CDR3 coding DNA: TGTGCCATCAGTGAGTCCCAGGGAGAACCATTAGGCTACACCTTC.

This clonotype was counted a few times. CDR3 nucleotides: TGTGCCAGCAGTTTAGGAGGGGGGCCTAGCTATGGCTACACCTTC. This codes for CASSLGGGPSYGYTF. The genes are TRBV12-3 or TRBV12-4 and TRBJ1-2; D is perhaps TRBD1 (6 bases). The CDR3 covers 15 residues. Trimming left V 1 base short and J 4 bases short, with 13 bases between.

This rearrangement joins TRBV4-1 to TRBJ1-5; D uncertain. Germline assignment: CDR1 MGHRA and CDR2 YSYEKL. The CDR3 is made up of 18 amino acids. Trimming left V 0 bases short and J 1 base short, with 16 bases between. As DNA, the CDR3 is TGCGCCAGCAGCCAAGACCCTAGGATTGCGGTAAGCAATCAGCCCCAGCATTTT. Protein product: CASSQDPRIAVSNQPQHF.

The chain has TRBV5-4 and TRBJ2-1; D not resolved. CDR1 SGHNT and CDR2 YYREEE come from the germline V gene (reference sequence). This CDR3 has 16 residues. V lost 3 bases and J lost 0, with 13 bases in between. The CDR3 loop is CASSSGTASSYNEQFF. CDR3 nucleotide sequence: TGTGCCAGCAGCTCCGGCACGGCTAGCTCCTACAATGAGCAGTTCTTC. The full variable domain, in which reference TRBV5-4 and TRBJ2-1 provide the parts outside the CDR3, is ETGVTQSPTHLIKTRGQQVTLRCSSQSGHNTVSWYQQALGQGPQFIFQYYREEENGRGNFPPRFSGLQFPNYSSELNVNALELDDSALYLCASSSGTASSYNEQFFGPGTRLTVL.

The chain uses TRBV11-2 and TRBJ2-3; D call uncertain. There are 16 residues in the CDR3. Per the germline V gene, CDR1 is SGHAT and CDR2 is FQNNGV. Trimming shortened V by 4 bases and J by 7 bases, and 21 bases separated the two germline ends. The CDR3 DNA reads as TGTGCCAGCAGCTCCCCTGGGTGGGCGGAAATCAATACGCAGTATTTT. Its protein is CASSSPGWAEINTQYF. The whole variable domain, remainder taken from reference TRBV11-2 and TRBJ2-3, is EAGVAQSPRYKIIEKRQSVAFWCNPISGHATLYWYQQILGQGPKLLIQFQNNGVVDDSQLPKDRFSAERLKGVDSTLKIQPAKLEDSAVYLCASSSPGWAEINTQYFGPGTRLTVL.

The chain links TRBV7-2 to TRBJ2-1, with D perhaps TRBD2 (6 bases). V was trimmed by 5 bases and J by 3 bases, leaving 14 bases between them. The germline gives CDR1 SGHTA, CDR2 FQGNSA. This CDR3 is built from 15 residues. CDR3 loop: CASSPGLLYYNEQFF. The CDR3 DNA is TGTGCCAGCAGCCCGGGACTTCTATACTACAATGAGCAGTTCTTC.

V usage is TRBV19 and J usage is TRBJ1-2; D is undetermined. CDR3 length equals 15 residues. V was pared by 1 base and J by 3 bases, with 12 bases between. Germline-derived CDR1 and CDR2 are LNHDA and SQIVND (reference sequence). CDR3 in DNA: TGTGCCAGTAGTATAGCCGGGCCTGGGGACTATGGCTACACCTTC. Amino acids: CASSIAGPGDYGYTF.

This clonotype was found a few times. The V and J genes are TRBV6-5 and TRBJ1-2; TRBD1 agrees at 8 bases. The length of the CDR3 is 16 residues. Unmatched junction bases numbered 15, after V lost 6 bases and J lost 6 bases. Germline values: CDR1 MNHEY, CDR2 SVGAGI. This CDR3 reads CASRPAIGQGGNGYTF. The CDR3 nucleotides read TGTGCCAGCAGACCCGCCATCGGACAGGGAGGTAATGGCTACACCTTC.

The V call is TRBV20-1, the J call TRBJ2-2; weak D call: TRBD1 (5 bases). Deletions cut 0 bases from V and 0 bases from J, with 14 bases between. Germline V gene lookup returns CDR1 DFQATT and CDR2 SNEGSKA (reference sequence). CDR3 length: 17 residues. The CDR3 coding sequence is TGCAGTGCTAGAGATCGGATTAGGGGAACGAACACCGGGGAGCTGTTTTTT. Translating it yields CSARDRIRGTNTGELFF.

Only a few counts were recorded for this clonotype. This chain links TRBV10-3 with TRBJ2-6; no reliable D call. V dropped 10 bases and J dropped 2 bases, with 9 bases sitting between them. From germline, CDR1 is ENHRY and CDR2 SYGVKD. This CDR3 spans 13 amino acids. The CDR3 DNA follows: TGTGCCACCCTTTTGGCTGGGGCCAACGTCCTGACTTTC. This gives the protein CATLLAGANVLTF.

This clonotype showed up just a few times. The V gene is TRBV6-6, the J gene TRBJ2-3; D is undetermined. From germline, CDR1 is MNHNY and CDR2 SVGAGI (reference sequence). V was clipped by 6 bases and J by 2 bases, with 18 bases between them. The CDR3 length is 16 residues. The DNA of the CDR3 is TGTGCCAGCAGCCTTCCTACTGGGTTCTTCACAGATACGCAGTATTTT. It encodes CASSLPTGFFTDTQYF.

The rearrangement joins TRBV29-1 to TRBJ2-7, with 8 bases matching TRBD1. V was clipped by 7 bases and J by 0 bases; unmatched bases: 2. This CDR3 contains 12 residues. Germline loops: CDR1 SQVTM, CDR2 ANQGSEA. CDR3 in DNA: TGCAGCGCTGGACAGGGCTCCTACGAGCAGTACTTC. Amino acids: CSAGQGSYEQYF.

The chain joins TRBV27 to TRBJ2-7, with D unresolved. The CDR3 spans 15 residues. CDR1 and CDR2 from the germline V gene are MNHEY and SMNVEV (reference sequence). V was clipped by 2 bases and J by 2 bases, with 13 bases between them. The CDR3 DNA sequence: TGTGCCAGCAGTTTAGTCAAGGTCGCAGCCTACGAGCAGTACTTC. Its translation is CASSLVKVAAYEQYF.

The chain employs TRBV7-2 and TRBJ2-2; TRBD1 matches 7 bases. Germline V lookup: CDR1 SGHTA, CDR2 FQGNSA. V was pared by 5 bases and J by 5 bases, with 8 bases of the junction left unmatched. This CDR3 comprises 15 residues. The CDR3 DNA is TGTGCCAGCAGCGTAACTCGACAGGGTACCGGGGAGCTGTTTTTT. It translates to CASSVTRQGTGELFF.

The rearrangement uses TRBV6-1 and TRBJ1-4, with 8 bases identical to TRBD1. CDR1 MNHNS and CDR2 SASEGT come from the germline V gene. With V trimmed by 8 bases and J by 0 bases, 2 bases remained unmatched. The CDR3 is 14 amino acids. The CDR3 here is CASGQGPTNEKLFF. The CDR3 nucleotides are TGTGCCAGCGGACAGGGTCCAACTAATGAAAAACTGTTTTTT.

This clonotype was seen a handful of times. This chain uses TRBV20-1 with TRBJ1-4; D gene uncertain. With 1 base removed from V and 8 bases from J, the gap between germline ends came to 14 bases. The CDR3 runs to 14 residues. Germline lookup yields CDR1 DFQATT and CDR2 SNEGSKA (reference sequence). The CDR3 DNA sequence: TGCAGTGCTAGAGGGGCAGGAATAGGCGAAAAACTGTTTTTT. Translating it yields CSARGAGIGEKLFF.

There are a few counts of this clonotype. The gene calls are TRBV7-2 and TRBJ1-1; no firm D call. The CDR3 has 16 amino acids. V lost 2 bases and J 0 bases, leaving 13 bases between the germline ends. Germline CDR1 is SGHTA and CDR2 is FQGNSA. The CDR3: CASSLLGFQVNTEAFF. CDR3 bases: TGTGCCAGCAGCTTATTAGGGTTCCAGGTGAACACTGAAGCTTTCTTT.